This T cell receptor beta chain came from a study of blood T cell repertoires in COVID-19. Clones were read by immunoSEQ multiplex PCR, and TCRdb kept only the in-frame ones, dropping some. The sample comprises fewer than 100,000 clones, about nine tenths of which are singletons, and 1.9% rests with the top ten. V was clipped by 5 bases and J by 2 bases; unmatched bases: 19. CDR3 length: 20 amino acids. Germline V gives CDR1 MDHEN, CDR2 SYDVKM. This clonotype was sampled from a woman aged 45-65 years in a cohort sampled during active COVID-19. V gene TRBV28 combines with J gene TRBJ1-2; 11 bases match TRBD1. Sequencing used peripheral blood. This chain's CDR3 is CASSLLTRTGGFRSNYGYTF. CDR3 in DNA: TGTGCCAGCAGTCTTCTAACTAGGACAGGGGGCTTCAGATCCAACTATGGCTACACCTTC.